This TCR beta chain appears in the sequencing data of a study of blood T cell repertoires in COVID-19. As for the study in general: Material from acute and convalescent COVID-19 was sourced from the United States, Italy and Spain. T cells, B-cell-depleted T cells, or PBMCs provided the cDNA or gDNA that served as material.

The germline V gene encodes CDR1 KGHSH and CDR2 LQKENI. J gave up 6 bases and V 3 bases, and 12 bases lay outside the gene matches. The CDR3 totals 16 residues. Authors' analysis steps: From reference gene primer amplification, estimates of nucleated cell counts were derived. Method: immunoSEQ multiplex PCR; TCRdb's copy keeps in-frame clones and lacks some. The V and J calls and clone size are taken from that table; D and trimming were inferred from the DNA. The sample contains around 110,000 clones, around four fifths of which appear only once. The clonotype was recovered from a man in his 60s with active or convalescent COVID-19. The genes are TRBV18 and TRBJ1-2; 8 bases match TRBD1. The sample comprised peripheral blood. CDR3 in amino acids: CASSPSGQGSFDGYTF. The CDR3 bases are TGTGCCAGCTCACCTTCAGGACAGGGAAGCTTCGATGGCTACACCTTC.